This TCR beta chain was observed in a study of CD8 T cells in ankylosing spondylitis. Comment on this clonotype: A single base separates this from a much larger clone, so it may be a read error.

Libraries of TCR beta came from quantitative 5'-RACE with molecular barcodes. MiXCR, applied by TCRdb to the 5' RACE reads, yields one record per CDR3 protein. The sample includes 350,000 or so distinct CDR3 sequences, approximately 10% seen only once; the top ten take roughly a tenth. Germline V lookup: CDR1 DFQATT, CDR2 SNEGSKA (reference sequence). The CDR3 has 13 residues. The rearrangement joins TRBV20-1 to TRBJ1-5; D is undetermined. Sequences were obtained from blood, either unsorted or a sorted T cell fraction (not recorded which). This receptor was obtained from a female donor with ankylosing spondylitis or in good health (not recorded which). In DNA form, the CDR3 reads TGCAGTGCCGAGGACGGAAGCAATCGGCCCCAGCATTTT. This codes for CSAEDGSNRPQHF.